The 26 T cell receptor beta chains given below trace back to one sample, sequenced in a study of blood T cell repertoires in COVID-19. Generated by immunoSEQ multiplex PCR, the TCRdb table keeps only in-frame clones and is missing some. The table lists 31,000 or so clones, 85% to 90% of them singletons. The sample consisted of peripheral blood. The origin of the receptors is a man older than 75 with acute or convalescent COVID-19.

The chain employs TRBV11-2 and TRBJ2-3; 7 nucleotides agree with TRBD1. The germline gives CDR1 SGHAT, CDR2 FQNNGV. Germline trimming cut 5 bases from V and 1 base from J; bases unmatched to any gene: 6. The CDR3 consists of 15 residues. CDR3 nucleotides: TGTGCCAGCAGCCCAAGGGGGCTGGGCACAGATACGCAGTATTTT. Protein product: CASSPRGLGTDTQYF.

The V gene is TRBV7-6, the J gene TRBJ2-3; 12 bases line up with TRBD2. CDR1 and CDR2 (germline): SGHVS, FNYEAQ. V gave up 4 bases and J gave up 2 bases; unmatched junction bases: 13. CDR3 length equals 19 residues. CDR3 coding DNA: TGTGCCAGCAGCTCCGCTAGCGGGGGGGTGATCTCTCACACAGATACGCAGTATTTT. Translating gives CASSSASGGVISHTDTQYF.

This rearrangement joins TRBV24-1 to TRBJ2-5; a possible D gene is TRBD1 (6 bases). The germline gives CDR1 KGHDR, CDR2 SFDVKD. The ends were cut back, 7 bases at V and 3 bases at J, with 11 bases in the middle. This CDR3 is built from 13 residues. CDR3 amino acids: CATSDRWEETQYF. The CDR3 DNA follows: TGTGCCACCAGCGACAGGTGGGAAGAGACCCAGTACTTC.

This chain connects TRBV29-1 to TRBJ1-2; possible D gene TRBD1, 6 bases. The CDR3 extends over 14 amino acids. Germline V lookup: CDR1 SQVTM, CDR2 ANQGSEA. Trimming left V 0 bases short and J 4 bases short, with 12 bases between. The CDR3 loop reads CSVEDLGQRYGYTF. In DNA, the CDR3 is TGCAGCGTTGAAGATCTCGGACAGCGCTATGGCTACACCTTC.

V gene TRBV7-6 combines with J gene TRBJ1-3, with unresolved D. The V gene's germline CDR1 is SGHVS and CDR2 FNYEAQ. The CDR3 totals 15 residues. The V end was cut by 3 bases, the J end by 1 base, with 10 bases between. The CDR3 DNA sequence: TGTGCCAGCAGCTTCTCTCGGACTTCTGGAAACACCATATATTTT. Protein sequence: CASSFSRTSGNTIYF.

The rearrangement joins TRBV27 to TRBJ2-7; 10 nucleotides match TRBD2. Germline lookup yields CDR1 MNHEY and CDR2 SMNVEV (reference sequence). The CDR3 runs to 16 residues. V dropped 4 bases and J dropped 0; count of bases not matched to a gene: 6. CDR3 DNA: TGTGCCAGCAGTTACTGGACTAGCGGTCTCTCCTACGAGCAGTACTTC. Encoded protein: CASSYWTSGLSYEQYF.

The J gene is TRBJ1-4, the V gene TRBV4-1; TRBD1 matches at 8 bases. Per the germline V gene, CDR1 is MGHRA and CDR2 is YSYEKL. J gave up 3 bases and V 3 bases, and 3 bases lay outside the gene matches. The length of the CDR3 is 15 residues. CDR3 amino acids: CASSQTQGANEKLFF. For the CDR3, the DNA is TGCGCCAGCAGCCAGACACAGGGGGCTAATGAAAAACTGTTTTTT.

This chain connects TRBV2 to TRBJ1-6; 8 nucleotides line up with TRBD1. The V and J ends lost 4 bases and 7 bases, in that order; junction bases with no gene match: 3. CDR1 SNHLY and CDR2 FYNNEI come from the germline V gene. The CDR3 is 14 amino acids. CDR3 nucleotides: TGTGCCAGCAGTGGTGGACAGGGCAATTCACCCCTCCACTTT. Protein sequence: CASSGGQGNSPLHF.

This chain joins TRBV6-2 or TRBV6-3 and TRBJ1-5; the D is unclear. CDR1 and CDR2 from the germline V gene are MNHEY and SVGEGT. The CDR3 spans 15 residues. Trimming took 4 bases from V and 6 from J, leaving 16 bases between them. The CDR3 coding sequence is TGTGCCAGCAGTTTCGTCCTTCCACGGGGTCAGCCCCAGCATTTT. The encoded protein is CASSFVLPRGQPQHF.

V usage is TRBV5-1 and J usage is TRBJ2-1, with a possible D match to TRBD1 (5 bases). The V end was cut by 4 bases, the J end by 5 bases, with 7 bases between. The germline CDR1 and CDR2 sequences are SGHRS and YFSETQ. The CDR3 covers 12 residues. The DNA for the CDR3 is TGCGCCAGCAGCGGGGCACACAATGAGCAGTTCTTC. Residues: CASSGAHNEQFF. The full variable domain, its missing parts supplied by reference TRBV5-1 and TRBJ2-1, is KAGVTQTPRYLIKTRGQQVTLSCSPISGHRSVSWYQQTPGQGLQFLFEYFSETQRNKGNFPGRFSGRQFSNSRSEMNVSTLELGDSALYLCASSGAHNEQFFGPGTRLTVL.

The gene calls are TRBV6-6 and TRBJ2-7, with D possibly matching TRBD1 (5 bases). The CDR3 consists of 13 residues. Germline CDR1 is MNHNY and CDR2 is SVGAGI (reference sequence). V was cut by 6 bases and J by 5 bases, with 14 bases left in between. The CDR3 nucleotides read TGTGCCAGCAGAAAACGAAGGGGCGACGAGCAGTACTTC. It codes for CASRKRRGDEQYF.

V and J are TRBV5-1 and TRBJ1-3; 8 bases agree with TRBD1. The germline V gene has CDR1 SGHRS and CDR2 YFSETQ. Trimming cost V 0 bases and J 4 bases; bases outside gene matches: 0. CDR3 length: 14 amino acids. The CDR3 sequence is CASSLGQGGNTIYF. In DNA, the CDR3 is TGCGCCAGCAGCTTGGGACAGGGGGGAAACACCATATATTTT.

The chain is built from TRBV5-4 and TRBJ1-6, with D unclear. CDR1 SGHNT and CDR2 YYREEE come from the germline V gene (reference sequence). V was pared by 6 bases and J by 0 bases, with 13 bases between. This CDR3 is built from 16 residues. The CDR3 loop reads CASTADGSSYNSPLHF. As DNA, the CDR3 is TGTGCCAGCACGGCGGACGGGAGCTCCTATAATTCACCCCTCCACTTT.

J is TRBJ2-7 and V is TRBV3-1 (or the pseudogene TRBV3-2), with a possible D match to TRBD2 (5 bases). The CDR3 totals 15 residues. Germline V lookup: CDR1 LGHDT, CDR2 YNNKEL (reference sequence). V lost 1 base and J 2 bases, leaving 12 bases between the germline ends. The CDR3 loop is CASSQGPAEAYEQYF. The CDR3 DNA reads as TGTGCCAGCAGCCAAGGACCAGCGGAAGCCTACGAGCAGTACTTC.

CDR3 sequence: CASSLWSGGRPRTQYF. Written as DNA, the CDR3 is TGCGCCAGCAGCCTATGGAGCGGGGGCCGGCCGAGGACGCAGTATTTT. The chain recombines TRBV5-1 with TRBJ2-3; 8 nucleotides line up with TRBD2. There are 16 residues in the CDR3. Germline CDR1 is SGHRS and CDR2 is YFSETQ. The V gene end was trimmed by 4 bases and the J gene end by 9 bases; junction bases not matched to a gene: 16.

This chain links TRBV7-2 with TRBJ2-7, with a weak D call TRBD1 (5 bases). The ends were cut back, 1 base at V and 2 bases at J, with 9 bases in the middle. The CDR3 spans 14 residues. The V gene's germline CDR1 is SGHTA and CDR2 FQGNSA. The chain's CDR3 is CASSLGRQTYEQYF. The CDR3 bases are TGTGCCAGCAGCTTAGGAAGACAGACCTACGAGCAGTACTTC. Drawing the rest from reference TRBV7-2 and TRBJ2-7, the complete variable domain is GAGVSQSPSNKVTEKGKDVELRCDPISGHTALYWYRQSLGQGLEFLIYFQGNSAPDKSGLPSDRFSAERTGGSVSTLTIQRTQQEDSAVYLCASSLGRQTYEQYFGPGTRLTVT.

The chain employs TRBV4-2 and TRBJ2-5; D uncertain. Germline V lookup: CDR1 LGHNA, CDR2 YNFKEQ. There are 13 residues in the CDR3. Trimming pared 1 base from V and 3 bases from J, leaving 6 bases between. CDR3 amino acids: CASSQGQKETQYF. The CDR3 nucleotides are TGTGCCAGCAGCCAAGGGCAGAAAGAGACCCAGTACTTC.

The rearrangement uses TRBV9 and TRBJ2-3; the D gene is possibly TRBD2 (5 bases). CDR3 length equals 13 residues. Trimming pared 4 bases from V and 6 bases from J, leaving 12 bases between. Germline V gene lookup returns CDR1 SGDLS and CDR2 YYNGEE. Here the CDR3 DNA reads TGTGCCAGCAGCCCCCCTGGGGAGGATACGCAGTATTTT. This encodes CASSPPGEDTQYF.

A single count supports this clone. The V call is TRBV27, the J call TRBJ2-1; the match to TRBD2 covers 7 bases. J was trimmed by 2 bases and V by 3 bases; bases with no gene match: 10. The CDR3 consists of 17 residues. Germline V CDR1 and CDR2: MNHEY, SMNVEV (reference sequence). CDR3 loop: CASSFNNYGGTYNEQFF. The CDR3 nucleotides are TGTGCCAGCAGTTTCAACAATTACGGGGGGACCTACAATGAGCAGTTCTTC.

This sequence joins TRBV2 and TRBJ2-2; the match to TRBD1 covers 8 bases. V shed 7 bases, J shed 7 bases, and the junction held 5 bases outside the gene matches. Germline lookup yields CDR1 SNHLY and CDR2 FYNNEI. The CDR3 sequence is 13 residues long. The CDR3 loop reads CASTQGAGGELFF. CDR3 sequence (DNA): TGTGCCAGCACCCAGGGGGCGGGCGGGGAGCTGTTTTTT.

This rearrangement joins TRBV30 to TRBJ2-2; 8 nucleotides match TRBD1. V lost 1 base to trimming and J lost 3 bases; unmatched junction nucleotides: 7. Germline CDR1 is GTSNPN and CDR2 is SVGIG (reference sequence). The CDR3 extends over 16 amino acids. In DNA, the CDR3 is TGTGCCTGGAGTGCCGGACAGGGATGGGACACCGGGGAGCTGTTTTTT. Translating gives CAWSAGQGWDTGELFF.

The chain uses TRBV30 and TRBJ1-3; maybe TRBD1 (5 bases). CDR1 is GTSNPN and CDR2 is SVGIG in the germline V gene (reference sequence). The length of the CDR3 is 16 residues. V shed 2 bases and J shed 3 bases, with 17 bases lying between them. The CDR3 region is CAWSRGQPRGGNTIYF. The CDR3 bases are TGTGCCTGGAGTAGAGGCCAGCCAAGGGGTGGAAACACCATATATTTT. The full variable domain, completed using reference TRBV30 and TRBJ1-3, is SQTIHQWPATLVQPVGSPLSLECTVEGTSNPNLYWYRQAAGRGLQLLFYSVGIGQISSEVPQNLSASRPQDRQFILSSKKLLLSDSGFYLCAWSRGQPRGGNTIYFGEGSWLTVV.

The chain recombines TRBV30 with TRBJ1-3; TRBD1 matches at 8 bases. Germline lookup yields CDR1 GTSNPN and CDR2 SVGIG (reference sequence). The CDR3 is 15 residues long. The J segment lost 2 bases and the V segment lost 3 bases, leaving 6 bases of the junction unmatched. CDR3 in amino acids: CAWRRDRGTGNTIYF. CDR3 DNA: TGTGCCTGGAGACGTGACAGGGGCACTGGAAACACCATATATTTT. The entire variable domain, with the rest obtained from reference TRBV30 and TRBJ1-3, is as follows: SQTIHQWPATLVQPVGSPLSLECTVEGTSNPNLYWYRQAAGRGLQLLFYSVGIGQISSEVPQNLSASRPQDRQFILSSKKLLLSDSGFYLCAWRRDRGTGNTIYFGEGSWLTVV.

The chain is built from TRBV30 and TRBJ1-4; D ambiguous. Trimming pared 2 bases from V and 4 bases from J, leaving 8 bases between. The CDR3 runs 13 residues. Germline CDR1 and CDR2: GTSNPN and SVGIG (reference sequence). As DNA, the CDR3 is TGTGCCTGGAGTTCCAGGCTTAATGAAAAACTGTTTTTT. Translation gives CAWSSRLNEKLFF.

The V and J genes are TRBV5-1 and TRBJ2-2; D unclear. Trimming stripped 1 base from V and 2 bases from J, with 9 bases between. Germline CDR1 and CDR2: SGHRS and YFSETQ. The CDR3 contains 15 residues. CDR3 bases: TGCGCCAGCAGCTTGCTGGCGGCTAACACCGGGGAGCTGTTTTTT. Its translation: CASSLLAANTGELFF. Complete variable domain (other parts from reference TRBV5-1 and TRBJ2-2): KAGVTQTPRYLIKTRGQQVTLSCSPISGHRSVSWYQQTPGQGLQFLFEYFSETQRNKGNFPGRFSGRQFSNSRSEMNVSTLELGDSALYLCASSLLAANTGELFFGEGSRLTVL.

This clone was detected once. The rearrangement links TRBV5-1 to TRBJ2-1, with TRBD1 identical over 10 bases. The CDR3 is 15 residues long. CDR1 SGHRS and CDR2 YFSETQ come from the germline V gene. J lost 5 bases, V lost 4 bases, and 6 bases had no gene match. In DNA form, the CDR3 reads TGCGCCAGCAGCCCGTTAGGGACAGGGGACAATGAGCAGTTCTTC. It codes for CASSPLGTGDNEQFF.